The clone carrying this T cell receptor (beta chain) appeared a single time. Its specificity is unknown. One end of the junction does not line up with germline, which may come from a read error. This entry belongs to a study of Graves' ophthalmopathy and Graves' hyperthyroidism. CDR1 and CDR2 from the germline V gene are LNHNV and YYDKDF (reference sequence). This CDR3 has 15 residues. The study's findings and limits: Ophthalmopathy progression prediction by the model yielded a sensitivity of about 69% and a specificity of under 80%. Researchers report that a 13-signature model separated ophthalmopathy from stable hyperthyroidism, posting about 90% sensitivity and roughly 81% specificity.

A duration under 3 months, NOSPECS ≥4, CAS ≥3 and moderate-to-severe activity characterized the donors with ophthalmopathy. TCR beta CDR3 amplification used RNA transcripts. HTBI primers primed a first-round RT-PCR, and a second-round multiplex PCR followed. Via MiXCR, TCRdb re-called the multiplex PCR reads, giving one row per CDR3 protein. The table includes about 740,000 distinct CDR3 sequences, approximately 40% detected once. This clonotype was sampled from an adult man with Graves' ophthalmopathy. The sequenced material came from peripheral blood. The chain couples TRBV15 to TRBJ1-1, with D hard to call. CDR3 nucleotide sequence: TGTGCCGCCAGCAGCTTAGTAGAGATGAACACTGAAGCTTTCTTT. It codes for CAASSLVEMNTEAFF. Filled out from reference TRBV15 and TRBJ1-1, the complete variable domain reads DAMVIQNPRYQVTQFGKPVTLSCSQTLNHNVMYWYQQKSSQAPKLLFHYYDKDFNNEADTPDNFQSRRPNTSFCFLDIRSPGLGDTAMYLCAASSLVEMNTEAFFGQGTRLTVV.